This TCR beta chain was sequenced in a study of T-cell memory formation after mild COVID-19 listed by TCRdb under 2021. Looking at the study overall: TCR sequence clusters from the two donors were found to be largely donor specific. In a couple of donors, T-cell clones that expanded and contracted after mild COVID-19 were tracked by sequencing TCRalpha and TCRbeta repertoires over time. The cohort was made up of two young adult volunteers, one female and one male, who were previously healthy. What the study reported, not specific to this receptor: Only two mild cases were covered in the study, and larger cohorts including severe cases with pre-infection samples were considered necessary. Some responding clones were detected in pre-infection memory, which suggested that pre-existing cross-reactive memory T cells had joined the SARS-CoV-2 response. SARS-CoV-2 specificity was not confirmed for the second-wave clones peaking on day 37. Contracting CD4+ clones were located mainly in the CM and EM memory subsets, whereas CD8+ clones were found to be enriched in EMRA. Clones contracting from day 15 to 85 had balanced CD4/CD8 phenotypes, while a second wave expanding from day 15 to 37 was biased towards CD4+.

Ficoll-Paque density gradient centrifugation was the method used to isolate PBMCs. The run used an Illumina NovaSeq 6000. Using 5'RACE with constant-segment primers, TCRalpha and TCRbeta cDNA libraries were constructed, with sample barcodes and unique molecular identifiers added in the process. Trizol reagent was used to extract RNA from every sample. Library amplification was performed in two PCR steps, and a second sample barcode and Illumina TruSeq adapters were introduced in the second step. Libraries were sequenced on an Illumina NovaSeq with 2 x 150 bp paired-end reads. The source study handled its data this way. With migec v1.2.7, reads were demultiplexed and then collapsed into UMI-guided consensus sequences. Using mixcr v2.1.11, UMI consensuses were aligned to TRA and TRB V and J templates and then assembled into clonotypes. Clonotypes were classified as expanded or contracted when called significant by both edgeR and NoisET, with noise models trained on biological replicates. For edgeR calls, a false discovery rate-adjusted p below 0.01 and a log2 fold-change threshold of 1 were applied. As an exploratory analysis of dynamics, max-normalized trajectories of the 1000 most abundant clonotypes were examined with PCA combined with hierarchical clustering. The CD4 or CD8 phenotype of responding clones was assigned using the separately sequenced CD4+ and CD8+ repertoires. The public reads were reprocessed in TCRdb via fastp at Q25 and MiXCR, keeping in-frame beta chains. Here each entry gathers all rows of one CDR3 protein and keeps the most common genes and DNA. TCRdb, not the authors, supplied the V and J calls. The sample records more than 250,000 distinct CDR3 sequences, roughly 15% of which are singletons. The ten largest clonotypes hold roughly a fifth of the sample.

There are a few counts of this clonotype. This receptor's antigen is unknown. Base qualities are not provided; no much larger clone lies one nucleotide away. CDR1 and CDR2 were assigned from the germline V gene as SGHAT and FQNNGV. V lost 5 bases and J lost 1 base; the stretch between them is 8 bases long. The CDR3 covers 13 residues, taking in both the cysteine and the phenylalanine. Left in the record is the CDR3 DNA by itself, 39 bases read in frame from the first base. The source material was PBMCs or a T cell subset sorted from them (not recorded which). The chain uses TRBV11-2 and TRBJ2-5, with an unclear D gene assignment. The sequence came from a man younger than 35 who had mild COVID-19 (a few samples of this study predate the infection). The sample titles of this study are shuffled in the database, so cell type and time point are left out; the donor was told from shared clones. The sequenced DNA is TGTGCCAGCAGCGCCGGGTTCCAAGAGACCCAGTACTTC. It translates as CASSAGFQETQYF. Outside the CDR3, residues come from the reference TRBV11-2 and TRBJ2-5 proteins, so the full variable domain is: EAGVAQSPRYKIIEKRQSVAFWCNPISGHATLYWYQQILGQGPKLLIQFQNNGVVDDSQLPKDRFSAERLKGVDSTLKIQPAKLEDSAVYLCASSAGFQETQYFGPGTRLLVL.